This TCR beta chain was obtained from a study of shared clonotypes between healthy human individuals. Study in general: Per donor, three plates held CD4 naive cells, three held CD4 memory, two held CD8 naive and one held CD8 memory. Study-wide results and caveats: Shared clonotypes across all four donors exceeded non-shared ones in generation probability.

The assay was run at deep level. The DNA input per sorted-subset replicate PCR was about 190 ng, corresponding to some 30,000 T cell genomes. Profiling relied on immunoSEQ multiplex PCR, and the TCRdb table lists in-frame clones only, not all of them. The sample lists 2,500,000 or so clones, around 90% occurring once. A remark on this clone: What it binds is not known.

Germline V gene data show CDR1 as ENHRY and CDR2 as SYGVKD. The CDR3 contains 14 residues. The J segment lost 4 bases and the V segment lost 3 bases, leaving 5 bases of the junction unmatched. V usage is TRBV10-3 and J usage is TRBJ1-1; 7 bases match TRBD1. The sample taken for sequencing was naive CD4+ T cells sorted from blood. Subset: CD45RA+ positively selected. This TCR was sampled from a man between 18 and 29 years old in good health. This CDR3 is CAISEDRVGTEAFF. CDR3 nucleotide sequence: TGTGCCATCAGTGAAGACAGGGTGGGCACTGAAGCTTTCTTT.